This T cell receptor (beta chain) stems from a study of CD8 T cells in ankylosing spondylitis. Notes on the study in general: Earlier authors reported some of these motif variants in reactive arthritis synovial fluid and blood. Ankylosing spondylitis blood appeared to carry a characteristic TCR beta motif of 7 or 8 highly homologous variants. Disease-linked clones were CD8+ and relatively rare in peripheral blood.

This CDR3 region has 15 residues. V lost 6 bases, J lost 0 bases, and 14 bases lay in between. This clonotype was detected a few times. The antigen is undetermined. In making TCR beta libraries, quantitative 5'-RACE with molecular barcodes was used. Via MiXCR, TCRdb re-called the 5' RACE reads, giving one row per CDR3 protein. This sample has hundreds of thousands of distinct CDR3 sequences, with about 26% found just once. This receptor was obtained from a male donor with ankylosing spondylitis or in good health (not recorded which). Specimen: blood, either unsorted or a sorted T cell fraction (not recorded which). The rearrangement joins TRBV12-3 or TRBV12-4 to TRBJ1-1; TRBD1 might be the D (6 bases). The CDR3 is CASSRNTGMNTEAFF. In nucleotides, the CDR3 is TGTGCCAGCAGCCGTAATACAGGGATGAACACTGAAGCTTTCTTT.